This section outlines one T cell receptor (beta chain) sequence together with its context. What it recognizes is unknown. This specimen belongs to a study of cytomegalovirus exposure and HLA in healthy donors. Germline CDR1 reads MNHEY; CDR2 reads SMNVEV (reference sequence). V lost 2 bases and J lost 8, with 16 bases in between. The CDR3 runs 16 residues. General study findings and limits: Rarity marked most TCR sequences, yet some public TCRs occurred in many donors.

The approximately 120-subject validation cohort, separate from the approximately 660-subject first cohort, included the donors. Method: immunoSEQ multiplex PCR; TCRdb's copy keeps in-frame clones and lacks some. The table lists some 200,000 clones, about nine tenths of them singletons. This receptor was taken from a man aged 25-45 years in good health and CMV-seropositive. The chain employs TRBV27 and TRBJ1-6; TRBD1 might be the D (6 bases). Material for sequencing was PBMCs. The CDR3 bases are TGTGCCAGCAGTTTAATGGGCCAGGGGCACGATTCACCCCTCCACTTT. The encoded protein is CASSLMGQGHDSPLHF.